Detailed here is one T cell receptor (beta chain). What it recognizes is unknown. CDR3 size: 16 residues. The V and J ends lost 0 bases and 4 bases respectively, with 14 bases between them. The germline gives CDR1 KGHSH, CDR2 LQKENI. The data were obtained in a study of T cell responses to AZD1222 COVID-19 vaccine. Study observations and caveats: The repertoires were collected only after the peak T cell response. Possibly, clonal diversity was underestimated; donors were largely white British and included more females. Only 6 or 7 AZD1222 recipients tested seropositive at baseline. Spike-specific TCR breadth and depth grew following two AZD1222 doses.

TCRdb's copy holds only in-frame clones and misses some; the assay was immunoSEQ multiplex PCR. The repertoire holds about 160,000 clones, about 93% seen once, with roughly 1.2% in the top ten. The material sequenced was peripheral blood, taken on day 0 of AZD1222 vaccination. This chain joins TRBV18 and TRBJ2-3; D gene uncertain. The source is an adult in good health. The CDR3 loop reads CASSPPSTASPDTQYF. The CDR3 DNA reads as TGTGCCAGCTCACCACCGAGTACAGCTTCCCCAGATACGCAGTATTTT.